Presented here are 11 T cell receptor beta chains from one specimen sequenced in a study of shared clonotypes between healthy human individuals. Clones were read by immunoSEQ multiplex PCR, and TCRdb kept only the in-frame ones, dropping some. The table lists some 2.4 million clones, over 85% of them singletons, with about 0.39% in the top ten. What was sequenced was naive CD4+ T cells from PBMCs. Subset here: CD45RA+ positively selected. The receptor set was obtained from a young man in good health. Some clones in this sample may be carry-over from other donors' samples.

A word on this clone: Other DNA variants within this sample encode the same CDR3. In DNA, the CDR3 is TGCGCCAGCAGCTCAACTAGCGGGACCTACGAGCAGTACTTC. This encodes CASSSTSGTYEQYF. The chain has TRBV5-1 and TRBJ2-7; 10 bases are shared with TRBD2. V lost 3 bases, J lost 2 bases, and 2 bases stayed unmatched. The CDR3 has 14 amino acids. Germline V CDR1 and CDR2: SGHRS, YFSETQ. Drawing the rest from reference TRBV5-1 and TRBJ2-7, the complete variable domain is KAGVTQTPRYLIKTRGQQVTLSCSPISGHRSVSWYQQTPGQGLQFLFEYFSETQRNKGNFPGRFSGRQFSNSRSEMNVSTLELGDSALYLCASSSTSGTYEQYFGPGTRLTVT.

The rearrangement links TRBV7-2 to TRBJ1-1; D possibly corresponds to TRBD1 (5 bases). The V end lost 5 bases, the J end lost 5 bases, and 9 bases lay between the germline ends. Germline values: CDR1 SGHTA, CDR2 FQGNSA. CDR3 size: 12 residues. CDR3: CASSPDRTEAFF. The CDR3 DNA sequence: TGTGCCAGCAGCCCAGACAGAACTGAAGCTTTCTTT.

V and J are TRBV23-1 and TRBJ1-5; weak D call: TRBD1 (5 bases). TRBV23-1 is an open reading frame, and its role is uncertain. Trimming removed 6 bases at V and 0 bases at J, with 18 bases between. This CDR3 region has 17 residues. CDR3 sequence: CASRSAGALYSNQPQHF. The DNA of the CDR3 is TGCGCCAGCAGATCCGCTGGGGCCCTCTATAGCAATCAGCCCCAGCATTTT.

Notes on this clone: Other DNA sequences from this sample encode an identical CDR3 as well. The chain carries TRBV6-4 and TRBJ1-5; D might be TRBD1 (5 bases). Germline V CDR1 and CDR2: MRHNA, SNTAGT. V was pared by 4 bases and J by 6 bases, with 10 bases between. This CDR3 spans 13 amino acids. CDR3 residues: CASSGQGGQPQHF. Here the CDR3 DNA reads TGTGCCAGCAGTGGGCAGGGAGGTCAGCCCCAGCATTTT.

This clone was counted between two and nine times. The rearrangement links TRBV25-1 to TRBJ1-5; maybe TRBD1 (6 bases). The CDR3 has 14 residues. CDR1 and CDR2 from the germline V gene are MGHDK and SYGVNS. The V end lost 3 bases, the J end lost 6 bases, and 12 bases lay between the germline ends. CDR3 residues: CASSDPGAGQPQHF. The CDR3 region has the DNA TGTGCCAGCAGTGATCCAGGGGCAGGTCAGCCCCAGCATTTT.

The V and J genes are TRBV18 and TRBJ2-7; 9 nucleotides align to TRBD2. V lost 1 base, J lost 6 bases, and 4 bases stayed unmatched. Per germline, CDR1 KGHSH and CDR2 LQKENI. The CDR3 contains 14 residues. The CDR3 region is CASSPLAGEAEQYF. The DNA for the CDR3 is TGTGCCAGCTCACCACTAGCGGGAGAGGCCGAGCAGTACTTC.

The chain combines TRBV7-4 with TRBJ1-2; TRBD1 agrees at 7 bases. This CDR3 comprises 13 residues. The trim removed 5 bases at V and 7 bases at J, leaving 7 bases unmatched. Per germline, CDR1 SGHVT and CDR2 SQSDAQ. CDR3 sequence (DNA): TGTGCCAGCAGCCTCGACAGGGTATGTGGCTACACCTTC. Protein: CASSLDRVCGYTF.

The chain recombines TRBV7-2 with TRBJ2-7; D not resolved. V was cut by 2 bases and J by 7 bases, with 15 bases left in between. The CDR3 contains 14 residues. Germline-derived CDR1 and CDR2 are SGHTA and FQGNSA. The CDR3 DNA reads as TGTGCCAGCAGCTTATCCAGCAACAGTGCGGAGCAGTACTTC. It translates to CASSLSSNSAEQYF.

The V call is TRBV7-2, the J call TRBJ2-3; a weak D match, TRBD1 (5 bases). Germline assignment: CDR1 SGHTA and CDR2 FQGNSA. Trimming removed 4 bases at V and 1 base at J, with 12 bases between. CDR3 length: 15 residues. CDR3 residues: CASSYSQVGTDTQYF. CDR3 coding DNA: TGTGCCAGCAGCTACTCACAGGTCGGCACAGATACGCAGTATTTT.

The rearrangement joins TRBV6-5 to TRBJ1-1; 10 bases match TRBD1. Germline lookup yields CDR1 MNHEY and CDR2 SVGAGI. The trim removed 2 bases at V and 4 bases at J, leaving 7 bases unmatched. CDR3 size: 16 residues. The CDR3 here is CASSYHGQGVSTEAFF. In DNA, the CDR3 is TGTGCCAGCAGTTACCACGGACAGGGGGTGAGCACTGAAGCTTTCTTT.

This sequence joins TRBV28 and TRBJ2-5; 7 bases fit TRBD1. The CDR3 runs to 17 residues. J lost 2 bases, V lost 4 bases, and 13 bases had no gene match. Germline CDR1 reads MDHEN; CDR2 reads SYDVKM. The CDR3 region is CASSSHPGTAFQETQYF. CDR3 coding DNA: TGTGCCAGCAGTTCGCACCCCGGGACAGCTTTTCAAGAGACCCAGTACTTC.